This record looks at one T cell receptor beta chain sequence and its context. The data stem from a study of blood T cell repertoires in COVID-19. V gave up 6 bases and J gave up 4 bases, with 13 bases separating them. The V gene's germline CDR1 is SGHNT and CDR2 YYREEE (reference sequence). The CDR3 spans 13 residues. Sequenced by immunoSEQ multiplex PCR; TCRdb stores in-frame clones only, minus some. The sample contains about 230,000 clones, roughly 80% of which appear only once. V usage is TRBV5-4 and J usage is TRBJ1-1; D may be TRBD1 (6 bases). This TCR came from a woman in her 70s with active or convalescent COVID-19. The specimen was peripheral blood. In DNA form, the CDR3 reads TGTGCCAGCACCGGGACAAGGGGCACTGAAGCTTTCTTT. This sequence encodes CASTGTRGTEAFF.